This T cell receptor beta chain was captured by sequencing in a study of cytomegalovirus exposure and HLA in healthy donors. Study details: In a previous analysis, 100 million to 140 million unique TCR beta sequences were found from 150 million to 200 million T cells.

Whole-study results and caveats: A later analysis linked a missense variant in DCLRE1C to the trimming of TCR beta V and J genes. Earlier analysis found most TCR beta V segments productive about 87% or about 30% of the time.

Notes on this clone: Its antigen is as yet unknown.

Researchers ran the PCR with 60 Vbeta and 13 Jbeta primers. Per the study methods: Later, an analysis found 80 million or so unique TCR beta chains, and roughly 9.9 million of these were shared. Sequencing was performed with immunoSEQ multiplex PCR; in TCRdb, only in-frame clones are kept and a portion is missing. The V and J calls and the clone size are those of that table, but D and trimming were determined from the DNA. The sample lists 65,000 to 100,000 clones, nearly 80% occurring once. The V gene's germline CDR1 is LNHDA and CDR2 SQIVND (reference sequence). The V gene lost 4 bases and the J gene lost 0 bases, with 16 bases spanning the gap. The CDR3 sequence is 17 residues long.

The chain couples TRBV19 to TRBJ2-1; the D gene is possibly TRBD2 (6 bases). The source material was PBMCs. This receptor was taken from a female donor in good health and CMV-seronegative. CDR3 DNA: TGTGCCAGTAGTACTTGGGACTCTCCGGACTCCTACAATGAGCAGTTCTTC. Encoded protein: CASSTWDSPDSYNEQFF. The full variable domain, completed using reference TRBV19 and TRBJ2-1, is DGGITQSPKYLFRKEGQNVTLSCEQNLNHDAMYWYRQDPGQGLRLIYYSQIVNDFQKGDIAEGYSVSREKKESFPLTVTSAQKNPTAFYLCASSTWDSPDSYNEQFFGPGTRLTVL.